This T cell receptor (beta chain) was observed in a study of human T cells and chemical hapten exposure. Time point of the sample: pre-sensitization, week 0. Sample treatment: therapeutic diphenylcyclopropenone sensitization with weekly scalp DPC. Donation of samples came from alopecia patients who were 18 to 70 years old and suitable for DPC. V was shortened by 1 base and J by 1 base, with 25 bases between the two germline ends. The CDR3 loop spans 20 amino acids. Looked up from germline, CDR1 is MDHEN and CDR2 is SYDVKM. TCRdb used MiXCR to reprocess the RACE reads, holding one entry per CDR3 protein. Of over 300,000 distinct CDR3 sequences detected, approximately 5.1% appear once; the ten largest clones hold approximately 2.4%.

The sample was whole blood, taken in connection with sensitization to the hapten diphenylcyclopropenone (DPC). The clonotype was recovered from a woman aged 45-59 years with alopecia areata. Some clones in this sample may be carry-over from other donors' samples. V usage is TRBV28 and J usage is TRBJ1-2, with a possible D match to TRBD1 (6 bases). The CDR3 sequence: CASSLFLVTRPGQVNYGYTF. CDR3 nucleotides: TGTGCCAGCAGTTTATTCTTGGTTACCCGACCGGGACAAGTTAACTATGGCTACACCTTC.